The 27 T cell receptor beta chains given below trace back to one sample, sequenced in a study of siplizumab effects on memory and regulatory T cells. Assay used: immunoSEQ multiplex PCR; TCRdb lists only in-frame clones, some missing. The table lists over 85,000 clones, about 93% of them singletons. The sample comprised non-Treg CD4+ T cells sorted from blood. The receptors stem from a human donor in good health.

The chain combines TRBV5-6 with TRBJ2-2; 9 bases agree with TRBD2. The germline CDR1 and CDR2 sequences are SGHDT and YYEEEE. Losses at the gene ends were 4 bases for V and 6 bases for J; bases not matched to a gene: 7. The CDR3 consists of 15 residues. This CDR3 is CASSPGAGGPGELFF. CDR3 nucleotide sequence: TGTGCCAGCAGCCCCGGCGCGGGAGGGCCCGGGGAGCTGTTTTTT.

The rearrangement links TRBV28 to TRBJ2-4; the D call may be TRBD1 or TRBD2 (5 bases each). Germline assignment: CDR1 MDHEN and CDR2 SYDVKM. Between the trimmed V and J ends, which lost 5 bases and 1 base, there was a span of 18 bases. This CDR3 region has 17 residues. The CDR3 sequence is CASSPRSDWGAKNIQYF. The DNA for the CDR3 is TGTGCCAGCAGTCCTCGGTCGGACTGGGGCGCCAAAAACATTCAGTACTTC.

J is TRBJ2-3 and V is TRBV7-9; maybe TRBD2 (5 bases). In germline, CDR1 is SEHNR, CDR2 FQNEAQ (reference sequence). The CDR3 runs 16 residues. Trimming shortened V by 5 bases and J by 1 base, and 16 bases separated the two germline ends. CDR3 region: CASSPRMKGGTDTQYF. The CDR3 DNA reads TGTGCCAGCAGCCCCAGGATGAAGGGAGGCACAGATACGCAGTATTTT.

This rearrangement joins TRBV7-2 to TRBJ1-2; D uncertain. The CDR3 loop spans 14 amino acids. The V end was cut by 2 bases, the J end by 7 bases, with 14 bases between. Germline V lookup: CDR1 SGHTA, CDR2 FQGNSA. The CDR3 here is CASSLQPGISGYTF. The CDR3 nucleotides read TGTGCCAGCAGCTTACAGCCCGGGATATCTGGCTACACCTTC.

Only one count was recorded for this clone. The CDR3 reads CASSGGQGRNQPQHF. The CDR3 DNA sequence: TGTGCCAGCAGTGGCGGACAGGGTCGCAATCAGCCCCAGCATTTT. The chain is built from TRBV6-1 and TRBJ1-5; 8 bases agree with TRBD1. Trimming removed 4 bases from V and 2 bases from J; junction bases left unmatched: 4. The CDR3 has 15 residues. Germline V gene lookup returns CDR1 MNHNS and CDR2 SASEGT.

This chain connects TRBV5-1 to TRBJ2-7, with D hard to call. The CDR3 contains 14 residues. V was pared by 4 bases and J by 2 bases, with 13 bases between. Germline V lookup: CDR1 SGHRS, CDR2 YFSETQ. In nucleotides, the CDR3 is TGCGCCAGCAGCCCCAAGGCCCAGGCCTACGAGCAGTACTTC. Amino acids: CASSPKAQAYEQYF.

V gene TRBV5-1 combines with J gene TRBJ2-2; tentative D call: TRBD1 (5 bases). CDR3 length equals 14 residues. Trimming took 2 bases from V and 6 from J, leaving 11 bases between them. Per the germline V gene, CDR1 is SGHRS and CDR2 is YFSETQ. The CDR3 DNA reads TGCGCCAGCAGCTTCCTAGGGGCTGCCGGGGAGCTGTTTTTT. This sequence encodes CASSFLGAAGELFF.

This chain connects TRBV7-9 to TRBJ2-7, with D uncertain. Trimming took 3 bases from V and 5 from J, leaving 11 bases between them. The CDR3 has 13 residues. In germline, CDR1 is SEHNR, CDR2 FQNEAQ (reference sequence). The CDR3 DNA reads TGTGCCAGCAGCTTTGCAGGCCTGGACGAGCAGTACTTC. Translating it yields CASSFAGLDEQYF.

The chain is built from TRBV11-3 and TRBJ2-7; no clear D. The germline CDR1 and CDR2 sequences are SGHNT and YENEEA. This CDR3 is built from 12 residues. Between the trimmed V and J ends, which lost 5 bases and 1 base, there was a span of 6 bases. The CDR3 sequence is CASSANSYEQYF. Here the CDR3 DNA reads TGTGCCAGCAGCGCGAATTCCTACGAGCAGTACTTC.

The gene calls are TRBV9 and TRBJ1-1; possibly TRBD1 for D (5 bases). The germline V and J ends were trimmed by 4 bases and 6 bases, with 16 bases remaining between them. CDR3 length equals 14 residues. The germline gives CDR1 SGDLS, CDR2 YYNGEE. This chain's CDR3 is CASSIRDQPSEAFF. DNA of the CDR3: TGTGCCAGCAGCATCCGGGACCAGCCCTCTGAAGCTTTCTTT.

As regards this clone: An end of the junction differs from the germline gene, which may be a read error. Other DNA sequences of this sample code for an identical CDR3. The V gene is TRBV6-5, the J gene TRBJ2-7; D possibly uses TRBD1 or TRBD2 (5 bases each). Germline V gives CDR1 MNHEY, CDR2 SVGAGI. This CDR3 has 13 amino acids. The CDR3: CASRRGPGTEQYF. DNA for the CDR3: TGTGCTAGCAGACGGGGTCCGGGGACCGAGCAGTACTTC.

The chain carries TRBV6-1 and TRBJ2-2, with TRBD1 matching 7 bases. CDR3 length: 15 amino acids. Germline CDR1 MNHNS, CDR2 SASEGT. Trimming took 6 bases from V and 4 from J; bases not matched to a gene: 8. This CDR3 is CASRELTGLTGELFF. The CDR3, as DNA: TGTGCCAGCAGAGAGCTGACAGGGCTCACCGGGGAGCTGTTTTTT.

The chain combines TRBV21-1 with TRBJ1-1; the D segment call TRBD1 is taken from the table without a DNA check. TRBV21-1 is designated a pseudogene. CDR3 length equals 15 residues. The CDR3 is CASSKVPRGLTEAFF. Here the CDR3 DNA reads TGTGCCAGCAGCAAAGTCCCCAGGGGGCTCACTGAAGCTTTCTTT.

The chain employs TRBV7-2 and TRBJ1-5; D gene ambiguous. CDR1 is SGHTA and CDR2 is FQGNSA in the germline V gene. The CDR3 totals 13 residues. Trimming shortened V by 1 base and J by 3 bases, and 4 bases separated the two germline ends. CDR3 region: CASSLVFNQPQHF. The DNA of the CDR3 is TGTGCCAGCAGCTTAGTCTTCAATCAGCCCCAGCATTTT.

V gene TRBV6-4 combines with J gene TRBJ2-1; the match to TRBD1 covers 7 bases. Germline lookup yields CDR1 MRHNA and CDR2 SNTAGT. The V gene end was trimmed by 6 bases and the J gene end by 9 bases; junction bases not matched to a gene: 11. The CDR3 sequence is 14 residues long. In nucleotides, the CDR3 is TGTGCCAGCAGAGACAGGGATTGGTGGGGTGAGCAGTTCTTC. It encodes CASRDRDWWGEQFF.

The chain uses TRBV7-9 and TRBJ2-2, with D possibly matching TRBD1 (6 bases). V was pared by 11 bases and J by 2 bases, with 15 bases between. Germline V gene sequence: CDR1 SEHNR, CDR2 FQNEAQ (reference sequence). This CDR3 has 14 amino acids. This chain's CDR3 is CAGSPRGNTGELFF. The CDR3 DNA sequence: TGTGCCGGGTCTCCCAGGGGAAACACCGGGGAGCTGTTTTTT.

V is TRBV11-3 and J is TRBJ2-1; D is unclear. This CDR3 is built from 12 residues. Per germline, CDR1 SGHNT and CDR2 YENEEA. The V end was cut by 3 bases, the J end by 7 bases, with 7 bases between. CDR3 sequence reads: CASSFSGNEQFF. CDR3 sequence (DNA): TGTGCCAGCAGCTTCTCAGGTAATGAGCAGTTCTTC.

This chain uses TRBV7-2 with TRBJ1-2; D is uncertain. Germline CDR1 SGHTA, CDR2 FQGNSA. V was cut by 1 base and J by 6 bases, with 21 bases left in between. The CDR3 is made up of 17 amino acids. DNA for the CDR3: TGTGCCAGCAGCTTAGTAGAGGTTCAGGCTGGTATAGATGGCTACACCTTC. It yields the protein CASSLVEVQAGIDGYTF.

In DNA form, the CDR3 reads TGTGCCAGCAGGGTGAACAGACAAGAGACCCAGTACTTC. Its protein is CASRVNRQETQYF. V usage is TRBV6-1 and J usage is TRBJ2-5; D uncertain. This CDR3 comprises 13 residues. Germline-derived CDR1 and CDR2 are MNHNS and SASEGT. V gave up 6 bases and J gave up 2 bases, with 10 bases separating them.

The chain couples TRBV4-3 to TRBJ2-3; possible D gene TRBD2, 6 bases. The CDR3 is made up of 17 amino acids. CDR1 LGHNA and CDR2 YSLEER come from the germline V gene. Trimming removed 2 bases from V and 3 bases from J, with 18 bases in between. Written as DNA, the CDR3 is TGCGCCAGCAGCCAAACTCCCCGGGGTGGGGGGACAGATACGCAGTATTTT. Translated: CASSQTPRGGGTDTQYF.

V usage is TRBV30 and J usage is TRBJ2-7; 9 positions match TRBD1. This CDR3 spans 13 amino acids. CDR1 and CDR2 (germline): GTSNPN, SVGIG (reference sequence). The V and J ends lost 1 base and 7 bases, in that order; junction bases with no gene match: 5. CDR3 region: CAWSGDRVGEQYF. The DNA of the CDR3 is TGTGCCTGGAGTGGGGACAGGGTGGGTGAGCAGTACTTC. Filled out from reference TRBV30 and TRBJ2-7, the complete variable domain reads SQTIHQWPATLVQPVGSPLSLECTVEGTSNPNLYWYRQAAGRGLQLLFYSVGIGQISSEVPQNLSASRPQDRQFILSSKKLLLSDSGFYLCAWSGDRVGEQYFGPGTRLTVT.

V and J are TRBV6-5 and TRBJ1-3; D not resolved. This CDR3 has 13 amino acids. V dropped 4 bases and J dropped 4 bases, with 8 bases sitting between them. Germline assignment: CDR1 MNHEY and CDR2 SVGAGI. The CDR3, as DNA: TGTGCCAGCAGTTTCATACAGGGAAACACCATATATTTT. It encodes CASSFIQGNTIYF.

This clone was counted a single time. This chain connects TRBV5-8 to TRBJ1-1, with 7 bases matching TRBD1. CDR1 SGHTS and CDR2 YDEGEE come from the germline V gene. V was clipped by 3 bases and J by 0 bases; unmatched bases: 8. The CDR3 is made up of 16 amino acids. Written as DNA, the CDR3 is TGTGCCAGCAGCTCGGGGGACAGAATAATGAACACTGAAGCTTTCTTT. Protein sequence: CASSSGDRIMNTEAFF.

J is TRBJ1-1 and V is TRBV19; no definite D call. Trimming removed 2 bases at V and 1 base at J, with 11 bases between. The germline V gene has CDR1 LNHDA and CDR2 SQIVND (reference sequence). The CDR3 is 15 amino acids. CDR3 sequence: CASSILGIPNTEAFF. In DNA form, the CDR3 reads TGTGCCAGTAGTATACTCGGGATCCCGAACACTGAAGCTTTCTTT.

This clone was detected only once. The J gene is TRBJ1-1, the V gene TRBV11-2, with D hard to call. The V and J ends lost 3 bases and 1 base respectively, with 12 bases between them. Germline assignment: CDR1 SGHAT and CDR2 FQNNGV. The CDR3 contains 15 residues. CDR3 protein: CASSFIDMENTEAFF. CDR3 DNA sequence: TGTGCCAGCAGCTTTATCGACATGGAGAACACTGAAGCTTTCTTT. Using reference TRBV11-2 and TRBJ1-1 for the parts outside the CDR3, the full variable domain is EAGVAQSPRYKIIEKRQSVAFWCNPISGHATLYWYQQILGQGPKLLIQFQNNGVVDDSQLPKDRFSAERLKGVDSTLKIQPAKLEDSAVYLCASSFIDMENTEAFFGQGTRLTVV.

The chain couples TRBV5-4 to TRBJ2-2, with 10 bases lining up with TRBD1. The J segment lost 0 bases and the V segment lost 2 bases, leaving 1 base of the junction unmatched. From germline, CDR1 is SGHNT and CDR2 YYREEE (reference sequence). The CDR3 is 16 residues long. CDR3 sequence reads: CASSFGTGANTGELFF. CDR3 sequence (DNA): TGTGCCAGCAGCTTCGGGACAGGGGCGAACACCGGGGAGCTGTTTTTT.

The rearrangement links TRBV7-6 to TRBJ2-3; TRBD1 is a possible D gene (5 bases). This CDR3 has 15 amino acids. Germline V gene data show CDR1 as SGHVS and CDR2 as FNYEAQ. Between the trimmed V and J ends, which lost 5 bases and 1 base, there was a span of 13 bases. CDR3 amino acids: CASSPPGAGTDTQYF. DNA of the CDR3: TGTGCCAGCAGCCCACCTGGGGCGGGCACAGATACGCAGTATTTT.